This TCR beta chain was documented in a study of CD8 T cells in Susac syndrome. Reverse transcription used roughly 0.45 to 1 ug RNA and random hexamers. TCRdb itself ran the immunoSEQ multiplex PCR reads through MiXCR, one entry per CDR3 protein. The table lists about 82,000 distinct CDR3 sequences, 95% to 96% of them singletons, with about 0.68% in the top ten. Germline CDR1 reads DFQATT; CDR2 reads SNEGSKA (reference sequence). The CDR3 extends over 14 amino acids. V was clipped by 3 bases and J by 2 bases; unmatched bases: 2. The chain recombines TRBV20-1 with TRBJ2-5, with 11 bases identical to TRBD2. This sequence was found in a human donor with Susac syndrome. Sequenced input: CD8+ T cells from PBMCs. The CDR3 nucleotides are TGCAGTGCTAGTCTAGCGGGGGGACAAGAGACCCAGTACTTC. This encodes CSASLAGGQETQYF.